The 30 T cell receptor beta chains below all came from one sample that was sequenced in a study of cytomegalovirus exposure and HLA in healthy donors. PCR amplification relied on 60 Vbeta primers (plus 13 Jbeta primers). Here immunoSEQ multiplex PCR was the method, and the copy in TCRdb shows in-frame clones only, minus some. This table holds roughly 120,000 clones, approximately 78% found once. Sequenced sample: PBMCs. These receptor sequences come from a woman in her twenties or thirties in good health and CMV-seropositive.

The rearrangement uses TRBV29-1 and TRBJ2-5; 15 bases agree with TRBD2. CDR3 length: 17 amino acids. J gave up 5 bases and V 7 bases, and 14 bases lay outside the gene matches. Looked up from germline, CDR1 is SQVTM and CDR2 is ANQGSEA. The CDR3 is CSAPVPGLAGGVETQYF. CDR3 coding DNA: TGCAGCGCACCGGTCCCGGGACTAGCGGGGGGTGTTGAGACCCAGTACTTC.

The gene calls are TRBV6-1 and TRBJ1-4; TRBD1 might be the D (5 bases). Germline V gene sequence: CDR1 MNHNS, CDR2 SASEGT. This CDR3 is 14 amino acids long. V was cut by 6 bases and J by 7 bases, with 15 bases left in between. The CDR3 DNA follows: TGTGCCAGCAGGGCGGCACAGGTGACTGAAAAACTGTTTTTT. This sequence encodes CASRAAQVTEKLFF.

The chain joins TRBV18 to TRBJ2-7; D perhaps matches TRBD2 (6 bases). The CDR3 totals 15 residues. Trimming cost V 3 bases and J 5 bases, with 17 bases left between them. Germline CDR1 is KGHSH and CDR2 is LQKENI. CDR3 in amino acids: CASSPTTPGSDEQYF. The DNA of the CDR3 is TGTGCCAGCTCACCGACCACCCCCGGGAGCGACGAGCAGTACTTC. Using reference TRBV18 and TRBJ2-7 for the parts outside the CDR3, the full variable domain is NAGVMQNPRHLVRRRGQEARLRCSPMKGHSHVYWYRQLPEEGLKFMVYLQKENIIDESGMPKERFSAEFPKEGPSILRIQQVVRGDSAAYFCASSPTTPGSDEQYFGPGTRLTVT.

The chain joins TRBV7-7 to TRBJ2-5; 8 bases fit TRBD1. Per germline, CDR1 SSHAT and CDR2 FNYEAQ (reference sequence). The CDR3 length is 14 residues. The V segment lost 5 bases and the J segment 5 bases; nucleotides outside the gene matches: 7. The CDR3 coding sequence is TGTGCCAGCAGCGCTCGACAGGGGCGGGAGACCCAGTACTTC. Its translation: CASSARQGRETQYF.

A few counts support this clone. The chain combines TRBV10-3 with TRBJ2-1; D not resolved. Per germline, CDR1 ENHRY and CDR2 SYGVKD. The V end was cut by 6 bases, the J end by 6 bases, with 18 bases between. This CDR3 comprises 15 residues. CDR3 in DNA: TGTGCCATCAGCTCTACGCAGGTGCCGTTCAATGAGCAGTTCTTC. This encodes CAISSTQVPFNEQFF.

This rearrangement joins TRBV5-1 to TRBJ1-2; 9 bases fit TRBD1. This CDR3 comprises 16 residues. V shed 4 bases, J shed 3 bases, and the junction held 10 bases outside the gene matches. Looked up from germline, CDR1 is SGHRS and CDR2 is YFSETQ. The chain's CDR3 is CASSLLTGGRDYGYTF. CDR3 DNA sequence: TGCGCCAGCAGCCTTTTGACAGGGGGTCGAGACTATGGCTACACCTTC. The full variable domain, completed using reference TRBV5-1 and TRBJ1-2, is KAGVTQTPRYLIKTRGQQVTLSCSPISGHRSVSWYQQTPGQGLQFLFEYFSETQRNKGNFPGRFSGRQFSNSRSEMNVSTLELGDSALYLCASSLLTGGRDYGYTFGSGTRLTVV.

The J gene is TRBJ1-6, the V gene TRBV10-3; tentative D call: TRBD1 (5 bases). This CDR3 is built from 14 residues. CDR1 and CDR2 (germline): ENHRY, SYGVKD. V shed 10 bases and J shed 9 bases, with 19 bases lying between them. The CDR3 sequence: CATRPGFGVSPLHF. The CDR3 nucleotides are TGTGCCACCAGACCAGGGTTTGGTGTTTCACCCCTCCACTTT.

The genes are TRBV28 and TRBJ1-1; TRBD1 matches at 10 bases. The length of the CDR3 is 18 residues. Germline V gene lookup returns CDR1 MDHEN and CDR2 SYDVKM. With 4 bases clipped from V and 0 bases from J, the junction kept 11 bases outside the gene matches. The CDR3 protein is CASSSLLDRGSMNTEAFF. CDR3 nucleotide sequence: TGTGCCAGCAGTTCCCTCCTGGACAGGGGGAGCATGAACACTGAAGCTTTCTTT.

The chain combines TRBV28 with TRBJ2-3, with TRBD2 matching 16 bases. The V and J ends lost 6 bases and 7 bases, in that order; junction bases with no gene match: 10. There are 17 residues in the CDR3. Per germline, CDR1 MDHEN and CDR2 SYDVKM. CDR3 nucleotides: TGTGCCAGCAGACTAGGGACTAGCGGGGGGGCCTCAAATACGCAGTATTTT. It is translated as CASRLGTSGGASNTQYF.

The CDR3 is CASSEVAGGIGELFF. CDR3 bases: TGTGCCAGCAGTGAGGTAGCGGGGGGAATCGGGGAGCTGTTTTTT. The chain combines TRBV2 with TRBJ2-2; 10 nucleotides align to TRBD2. V shed 3 bases and J 7 bases; nucleotides not matched to a gene: 5. The germline V gene encodes CDR1 SNHLY and CDR2 FYNNEI. This CDR3 region has 15 residues.

The chain carries TRBV5-1 and TRBJ1-2; D gene unclear. The CDR3 runs to 14 residues. Looked up from germline, CDR1 is SGHRS and CDR2 is YFSETQ. V lost 3 bases and J 0 bases, leaving 9 bases between the germline ends. The CDR3 coding sequence is TGCGCCAGCAGCTCTCACGGTGCTAACTATGGCTACACCTTC. It is translated as CASSSHGANYGYTF.

The gene calls are TRBV30 and TRBJ1-1, with D perhaps matching TRBD1 (6 bases). The V and J ends lost 4 bases and 6 bases respectively, with 15 bases between them. Looked up from germline, CDR1 is GTSNPN and CDR2 is SVGIG (reference sequence). This CDR3 has 13 amino acids. CDR3 sequence: CAWTGQPGAEAFF. The CDR3 bases are TGTGCCTGGACAGGACAGCCCGGGGCTGAAGCTTTCTTT.

The genes are TRBV7-8 and TRBJ1-5, with a possible D match to TRBD1 (6 bases). The ends were cut back, 5 bases at V and 4 bases at J, with 12 bases in the middle. The CDR3 runs to 14 residues. CDR1 and CDR2 (germline): SGHVS, FQNEAQ. The CDR3 sequence: CASSRAGVNQPQHF. For the CDR3, the DNA is TGTGCCAGCAGCCGGGCAGGGGTTAATCAGCCCCAGCATTTT.

This sequence joins TRBV11-2 and TRBJ2-6; D is perhaps TRBD1 (7 bases). Germline V lookup: CDR1 SGHAT, CDR2 FQNNGV. The CDR3 extends over 17 amino acids. V was pared by 4 bases and J by 0 bases, with 13 bases between. The CDR3 nucleotides are TGTGCCAGCAGCTCAGGGGGGAAAACCTCTGGGGCCAACGTCCTGACTTTC. It encodes CASSSGGKTSGANVLTF.

This clone has a handful of counts. V and J are TRBV10-3 and TRBJ2-1; 9 nucleotides align to TRBD1. Germline V gene data show CDR1 as ENHRY and CDR2 as SYGVKD. V shed 7 bases, J shed 5 bases, and the junction held 3 bases outside the gene matches. The CDR3 consists of 13 residues. CDR3 residues: CAITGTGNNEQFF. The DNA for the CDR3 is TGTGCCATCACTGGGACAGGGAACAATGAGCAGTTCTTC.

With respect to this clone: Sequence at one end of the junction differs from germline and may be a read error. The rearrangement uses TRBV10-3 and TRBJ1-5; 8 bases align to TRBD1. The CDR3 covers 17 residues. The germline V gene has CDR1 ENHRY and CDR2 SYGVKD. The CDR3, as DNA: TGTGCCATCAGCGACGGGCAGGGGGCCGTCGAAAATCAGTCCCAGCATTTT. This translates into CAISDGQGAVENQSQHF.

The chain combines TRBV19 with TRBJ2-3; TRBD1 agrees at 10 bases. V shed 6 bases, J shed 4 bases, and the junction held 7 bases outside the gene matches. Germline loops: CDR1 LNHDA, CDR2 SQIVND (reference sequence). The CDR3 length is 15 residues. CDR3 in amino acids: CASRGFGQGADTQYF. In DNA, the CDR3 is TGTGCCAGTAGGGGCTTCGGACAGGGGGCAGATACGCAGTATTTT. Full variable domain (rest looked up from reference TRBV19 and TRBJ2-3): DGGITQSPKYLFRKEGQNVTLSCEQNLNHDAMYWYRQDPGQGLRLIYYSQIVNDFQKGDIAEGYSVSREKKESFPLTVTSAQKNPTAFYLCASRGFGQGADTQYFGPGTRLTVL.

The chain combines TRBV9 with TRBJ2-1, with 9 bases lining up with TRBD2. The CDR3 length is 15 residues. The germline gives CDR1 SGDLS, CDR2 YYNGEE. The V gene end was trimmed by 0 bases and the J gene end by 9 bases; junction bases not matched to a gene: 7. This CDR3 reads CASSVEAGGPSEQFF. CDR3 sequence (DNA): TGTGCCAGCAGCGTAGAGGCGGGGGGGCCCAGTGAGCAGTTCTTC.

V and J are TRBV7-9 and TRBJ2-5; the D gene is possibly TRBD2 (6 bases). V lost 1 base to trimming and J lost 4 bases, with 10 bases between them. The CDR3 spans 14 residues. Germline V gene sequence: CDR1 SEHNR, CDR2 FQNEAQ (reference sequence). Here the CDR3 reads CASSLVGTGETQYF. The CDR3 nucleotides read TGTGCCAGCAGCTTAGTCGGGACTGGAGAGACCCAGTACTTC.

The V and J genes are TRBV19 and TRBJ2-1, with D possibly being TRBD1 (6 bases). This CDR3 region has 15 residues. Germline CDR1 and CDR2: LNHDA and SQIVND (reference sequence). V shed 4 bases and J shed 5 bases, with 15 bases lying between them. The CDR3 nucleotides are TGTGCCAGTAGTAAAATCCAGGGGCTAAACAATGAGCAGTTCTTC. It translates to CASSKIQGLNNEQFF. Variable domain in full (rest from reference TRBV19 and TRBJ2-1): DGGITQSPKYLFRKEGQNVTLSCEQNLNHDAMYWYRQDPGQGLRLIYYSQIVNDFQKGDIAEGYSVSREKKESFPLTVTSAQKNPTAFYLCASSKIQGLNNEQFFGPGTRLTVL.

The chain uses TRBV7-2 and TRBJ1-2, with 7 bases matching TRBD1. The CDR3 contains 13 residues. J gave up 7 bases and V 2 bases, and 4 bases lay outside the gene matches. CDR1 is SGHTA and CDR2 is FQGNSA in the germline V gene. The CDR3 DNA follows: TGTGCCAGCAGCTTAAAAGGGGGCCGTGGCTACACCTTC. Protein product: CASSLKGGRGYTF.

This clone occurred a few times. The rearrangement uses TRBV6-6 and TRBJ2-7, with unresolved D. The CDR3 extends over 15 amino acids. Germline V lookup: CDR1 MNHNY, CDR2 SVGAGI (reference sequence). Trimming took off 4 bases at V and 4 bases at J, with 17 bases between the two ends. Written as DNA, the CDR3 is TGTGCCAGCAGTTCTCCCGAGCGCCGTGTTTACGAGCAGTACTTC. Protein sequence: CASSSPERRVYEQYF.

This sequence joins TRBV4-2 and TRBJ2-7; D is perhaps TRBD1 (5 bases). CDR3 size: 14 residues. CDR1 and CDR2 from the germline V gene are LGHNA and YNFKEQ. The V end was cut by 5 bases, the J end by 9 bases, with 20 bases between. The CDR3 sequence is CASSTGPQEYSQYF. CDR3 in DNA: TGTGCCAGCAGCACAGGCCCACAGGAATACTCGCAGTACTTC.

The chain uses TRBV7-3 and TRBJ2-7, with D perhaps TRBD2 (5 bases). The V end lost 5 bases, the J end lost 6 bases, and 11 bases lay between the germline ends. The CDR3 spans 12 residues. CDR1 and CDR2 from the germline V gene are SGHTA and FQGTGA. The CDR3 spells CASSRRGGEQYF. DNA of the CDR3: TGTGCCAGCAGCAGACGGGGTGGCGAGCAGTACTTC. The complete variable domain, with remaining parts taken from reference TRBV7-3 and TRBJ2-7, reads GAGVSQTPSNKVTEKGKYVELRCDPISGHTALYWYRQSLGQGPEFLIYFQGTGAADDSGLPNDRFFAVRPEGSVSTLKIQRTERGDSAVYLCASSRRGGEQYFGPGTRLTVT.

The CDR3 DNA reads as TGTGCCAGCAGCCCAGCGGGGACGACAGATACGCAGTATTTT. It codes for CASSPAGTTDTQYF. This rearrangement joins TRBV28 to TRBJ2-3; TRBD2 aligns across 7 bases. The CDR3 is 14 amino acids. Germline values: CDR1 MDHEN, CDR2 SYDVKM. The V and J ends lost 6 bases and 3 bases, in that order; junction bases with no gene match: 6.

The chain uses TRBV7-7 and TRBJ2-7, with 7 bases identical to TRBD1. After removal of 0 bases from V and 2 bases from J, the junction contained 10 bases not matched to a gene. The CDR3 contains 17 residues. CDR1 is SSHAT and CDR2 is FNYEAQ in the germline V gene (reference sequence). CDR3 coding DNA: TGTGCCAGCAGCTTAGCCAACCAGGGGGAACCCGCCTACGAGCAGTACTTC. Translation gives CASSLANQGEPAYEQYF.

The chain uses TRBV7-3 and TRBJ2-2, with D possibly matching TRBD1 (5 bases). The CDR3 sequence is 18 residues long. V was trimmed by 0 bases and J by 1 base, leaving 15 bases between them. From germline, CDR1 is SGHTA and CDR2 FQGTGA. The CDR3 sequence: CASSLTPQQGMNTGELFF. DNA for the CDR3: TGTGCCAGCAGCTTAACCCCCCAGCAGGGCATGAACACCGGGGAGCTGTTTTTT. Combining the CDR3 with reference TRBV7-3 and TRBJ2-2 gives the whole variable domain GAGVSQTPSNKVTEKGKYVELRCDPISGHTALYWYRQSLGQGPEFLIYFQGTGAADDSGLPNDRFFAVRPEGSVSTLKIQRTERGDSAVYLCASSLTPQQGMNTGELFFGEGSRLTVL.

The chain has TRBV4-3 and TRBJ2-2; TRBD2 matches 10 bases. Germline V CDR1 and CDR2: LGHNA, YSLEER. CDR3 size: 17 residues. J gave up 2 bases and V 3 bases, and 6 bases lay outside the gene matches. The CDR3 nucleotides are TGCGCCAGCAGCCAGGTGACTAGCGGGTTCAACACCGGGGAGCTGTTTTTT. Protein product: CASSQVTSGFNTGELFF.

Here the CDR3 reads CASSLVGRAGETQYF. In nucleotides, the CDR3 is TGTGCCAGCAGCTTGGTTGGCAGGGCCGGGGAGACCCAGTACTTC. The rearrangement uses TRBV5-4 and TRBJ2-5; the D gene is possibly TRBD1 (5 bases). This CDR3 is built from 15 residues. CDR1 SGHNT and CDR2 YYREEE come from the germline V gene (reference sequence). V lost 0 bases and J 5 bases, leaving 14 bases between the germline ends.

As regards this clone: At the DNA level, this CDR3 is encoded by other sequences in the same sample as well. This sequence joins TRBV28 and TRBJ1-5, with D perhaps TRBD1 (5 bases). The CDR3 extends over 14 amino acids. Trimming removed 3 bases at V and 2 bases at J, with 8 bases between. Germline V CDR1 and CDR2: MDHEN, SYDVKM. Here the CDR3 DNA reads TGTGCCAGCAGTTTGGGGGGAGGCAATCAGCCCCAGCATTTT. Amino acids: CASSLGGGNQPQHF.